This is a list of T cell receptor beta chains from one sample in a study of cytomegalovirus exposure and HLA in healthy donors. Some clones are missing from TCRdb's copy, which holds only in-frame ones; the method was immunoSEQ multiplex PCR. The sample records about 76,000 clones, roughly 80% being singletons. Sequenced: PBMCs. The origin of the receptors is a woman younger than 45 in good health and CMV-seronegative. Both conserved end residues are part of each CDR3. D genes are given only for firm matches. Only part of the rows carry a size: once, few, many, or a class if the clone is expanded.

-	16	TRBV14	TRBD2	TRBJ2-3	TGTGCCAGCAGCCTCGTAGCGGGAGGGCCGATGGATACGCAGTATTTT	CASSLVAGGPMDTQYF
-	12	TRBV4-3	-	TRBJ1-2	TGCGCCAGCAGCCACCAGGCCTATGGCTACACCTTC	CASSHQAYGYTF
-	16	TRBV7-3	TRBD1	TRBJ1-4	TGTGCCAGCAGCTCTGAGCCGGGACAGATTAATGAAAAACTGTTTTTT	CASSSEPGQINEKLFF
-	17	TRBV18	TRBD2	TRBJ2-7	TGTGCCAGCTCACCAACAATTATAGCGGGAGGATTGTACGAGCAGTACTTC	CASSPTIIAGGLYEQYF
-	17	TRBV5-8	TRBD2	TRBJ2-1	TGTGCCAGCAGCTTGGGACTAGCGGGAGGCGGATACAATGAGCAGTTCTTC	CASSLGLAGGGYNEQFF
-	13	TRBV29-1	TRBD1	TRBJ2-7	TGCAGCGGGGGACAGGGGGCGGGGTACGAGCAGTACTTC	CSGGQGAGYEQYF
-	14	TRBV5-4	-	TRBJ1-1	TGTGCCAGCAGCCGCCCACAGGGAAACACTGAAGCTTTCTTT	CASSRPQGNTEAFF
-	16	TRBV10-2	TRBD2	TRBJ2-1	TGCGCCAGCAGTCCGGGACTAGCGGGTCCCTACAATGAGCAGTTCTTC	CASSPGLAGPYNEQFF
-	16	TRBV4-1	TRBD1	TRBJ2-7	TGCGCCAGCAGCCAAGATATAGGGACAGGCTCCTACGAGCAGTACTTC	CASSQDIGTGSYEQYF
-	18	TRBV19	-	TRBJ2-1	TGTGCCAGTAGTATAGATCAGACCGTACGACGGGGATACAATGAGCAGTTCTTC	CASSIDQTVRRGYNEQFF
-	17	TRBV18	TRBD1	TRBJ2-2	TGTGCCAGCTCACCACCAGGGACAGGTCTGACCACCGGGGAGCTGTTTTTT	CASSPPGTGLTTGELFF
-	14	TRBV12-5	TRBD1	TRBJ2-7	TGTGCTAGTGGTTTTTCGGACAGGGACTACGAGCAGTACTTC	CASGFSDRDYEQYF
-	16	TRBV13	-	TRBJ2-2	TGTGCCAGCAGCTTAGGCGGGATTAGGGGGACCGGGGAGCTGTTTTTT	CASSLGGIRGTGELFF
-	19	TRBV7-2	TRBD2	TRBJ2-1	TGTGCCAGCAGCCTCTTGACTAGCGGGAGGTCAGTCTCCTACAATGAGCAGTTCTTC	CASSLLTSGRSVSYNEQFF
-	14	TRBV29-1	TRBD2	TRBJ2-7	TGCAGCGTTGATAGACTAGCGGGAGGCCTTAAGCAGTACTTC	CSVDRLAGGLKQYF
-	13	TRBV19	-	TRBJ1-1	TGTGCCAGTACGGAGACAGAGAACACTGAAGCTTTCTTT	CASTETENTEAFF
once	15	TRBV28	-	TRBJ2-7	TGTGCCAGCAGTTTAGGGCAGGCTCTTCCTCGCGAGCAGTACTTC	CASSLGQALPREQYF
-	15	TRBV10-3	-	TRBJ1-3	TGTGCCATCAGTGAGCGAACAGGGAGTGGAAACACCATATATTTT	CAISERTGSGNTIYF
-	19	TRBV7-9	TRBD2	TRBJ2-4	TGTGCCAGCAGCGCCCCCCCCCGGCTAGCGGGAATAGCCAAAAACATTCAGTACTTC	CASSAPPRLAGIAKNIQYF
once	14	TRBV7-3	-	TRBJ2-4	TGTGCCAGCAGCTTTAGCATAGGGGAAAACATTCAGTACTTC	CASSFSIGENIQYF
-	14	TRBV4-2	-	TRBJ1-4	TGTGCCAGCAGCCACGGGACAAAGAATGAAAAACTGTTTTTT	CASSHGTKNEKLFF
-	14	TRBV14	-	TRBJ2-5	TGTGCCAGCAGCCCAGGGGCCTCCAAGGAGACCCAGTACTTC	CASSPGASKETQYF
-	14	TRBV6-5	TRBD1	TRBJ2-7	TGTGCCAGCAGTCCCGGGACAGTTAACTACGAGCAGTACTTC	CASSPGTVNYEQYF
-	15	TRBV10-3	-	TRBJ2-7	TGTGCCATCAGTGAGTCCTGGGAGACCAACTACGAGCAGTACTTC	CAISESWETNYEQYF
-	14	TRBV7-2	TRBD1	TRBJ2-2	TGTGCCAGCAGCACGACAGGGAGCCCCGGGGAGCTGTTTTTT	CASSTTGSPGELFF
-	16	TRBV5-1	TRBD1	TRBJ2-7	TGCGCCAGCAGCTTGGTCTTGGTCAGGGGGCTAGGAGAGCAGTACTTC	CASSLVLVRGLGEQYF
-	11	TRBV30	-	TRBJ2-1	TGTGCCTGGAGCCGTAACAATGAGCAGTTCTTC	CAWSRNNEQFF